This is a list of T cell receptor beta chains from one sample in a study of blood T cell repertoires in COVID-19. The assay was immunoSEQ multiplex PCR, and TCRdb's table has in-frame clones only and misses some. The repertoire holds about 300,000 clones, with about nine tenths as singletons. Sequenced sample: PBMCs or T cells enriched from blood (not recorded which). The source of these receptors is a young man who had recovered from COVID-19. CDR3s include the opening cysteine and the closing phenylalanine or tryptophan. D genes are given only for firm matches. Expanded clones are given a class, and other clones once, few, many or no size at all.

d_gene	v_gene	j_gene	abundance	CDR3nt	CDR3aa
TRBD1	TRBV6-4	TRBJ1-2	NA	TGTGCCACCGCTCCGGGACAGGGAAGCTATGGCTACACCTTC	CATAPGQGSYGYTF
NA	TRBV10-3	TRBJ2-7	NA	TGTGCCATCAGTGAGATTCCTCCCGAGCAGTACTTC	CAISEIPPEQYF
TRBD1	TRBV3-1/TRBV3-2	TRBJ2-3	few	TGTGCCAGCAGCCGGGACAGGGCCACAGATACGCAGTATTTT	CASSRDRATDTQYF
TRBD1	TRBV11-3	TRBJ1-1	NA	TGTGCCAGCAGCTCAAGACAGGGGGAGACTGAAGCTTTCTTT	CASSSRQGETEAFF
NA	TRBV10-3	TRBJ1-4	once	TGTGCCACCAAGGGGTCTATGGACAGATCGAATGAAAAACTGTTTTTT	CATKGSMDRSNEKLFF
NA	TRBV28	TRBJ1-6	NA	TGTGCCAGCAAAGGGACAAGAAGCTATAATTCACCCCTCCACTTT	CASKGTRSYNSPLHF
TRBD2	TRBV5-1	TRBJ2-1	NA	TGCGCCAGCAGCGCCGGGGGGGTTCACGACGAGCAGTTCTTC	CASSAGGVHDEQFF
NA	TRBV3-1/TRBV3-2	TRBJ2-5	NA	TGTGCCAGCAGCATGGGCGGGGCTTCGACCCAGTACTTC	CASSMGGASTQYF
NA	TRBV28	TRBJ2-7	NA	TGTGCCAGCACCGGGAGTTACGAGCAGTACTTC	CASTGSYEQYF
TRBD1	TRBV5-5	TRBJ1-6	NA	TGTGCCAGCAGCTTGGACCTTGGGGCAGGGGGCTATAATTCACCCCTCCACTTT	CASSLDLGAGGYNSPLHF
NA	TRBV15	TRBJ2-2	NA	TGTGCCACCAGCAGAGATCCCGGGACCGGGGAGCTGTTTTTT	CATSRDPGTGELFF
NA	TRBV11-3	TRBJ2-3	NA	TGTGCCAGTGGCGGGATCAGAGATACGCAGTATTTT	CASGGIRDTQYF
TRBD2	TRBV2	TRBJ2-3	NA	TGTGCCAGCAATTTAGCGGGAGCAACAGATACGCAGTATTTT	CASNLAGATDTQYF
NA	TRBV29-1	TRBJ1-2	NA	TGCAGCGCCGTCGGGGGAGGAAGGTATGGCTACACCTTC	CSAVGGGRYGYTF
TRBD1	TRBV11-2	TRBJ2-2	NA	TGTGCCAGCAGCGAAATATCGACAGGGGCGACCGGGGAGCTGTTTTTT	CASSEISTGATGELFF
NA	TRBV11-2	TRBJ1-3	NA	TGTGCCAGCAGCTTAATCGGGGGCTCTGGAAACACCATATATTTT	CASSLIGGSGNTIYF
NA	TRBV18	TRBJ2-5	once	TGTGCCAGCTCTCCGAACAGGGGGGGATCGGAGACCCAGTACTTC	CASSPNRGGSETQYF
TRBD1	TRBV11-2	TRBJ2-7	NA	TGTGCCAGCAGCTCCCGGGACAGCTACGAGCAGTACTTC	CASSSRDSYEQYF
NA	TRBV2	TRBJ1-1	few	TGTGCCAGCATCACGGGACACGACTTGAACACTGAAGCTTTCTTT	CASITGHDLNTEAFF
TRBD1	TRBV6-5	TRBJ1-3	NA	TGTGCCAGCAGTAGACCGGGACAGACAGGAAACACCATATATTTT	CASSRPGQTGNTIYF
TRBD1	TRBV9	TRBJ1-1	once	TGTGCCAGCAGGGACAGGACAGGGAGAAACACTGAAGCTTTCTTT	CASRDRTGRNTEAFF
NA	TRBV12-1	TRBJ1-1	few	TGTGCCAGCAGCTTTGGACCCACTCCGGGACAAGCTAACACTGAAGCTTTCTTT	CASSFGPTPGQANTEAFF
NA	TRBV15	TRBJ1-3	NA	TGTGCCACCAGCATACACAGGGTTTCTGGAAACACCATATATTTT	CATSIHRVSGNTIYF
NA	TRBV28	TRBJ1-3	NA	TGTGCCAGCAGTTTCTACCTAGACAGGAGTAACGGAAACACCATATATTTT	CASSFYLDRSNGNTIYF
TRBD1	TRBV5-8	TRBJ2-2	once	TGTGCCAGCAGCTTCGCCGCGGGACAGGGGTACACCGGGGAGCTGTTTTTT	CASSFAAGQGYTGELFF
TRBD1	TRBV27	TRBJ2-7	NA	TGTGCCAGCAGTCCCACCATAGCCGACAGGGGGCTTCACGAGCAGTACTTC	CASSPTIADRGLHEQYF
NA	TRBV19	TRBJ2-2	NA	TGTGCCAGTAGTATCAAGTGGAGGGGGCGCGGCACCGGGGAGCTGTTTTTT	CASSIKWRGRGTGELFF
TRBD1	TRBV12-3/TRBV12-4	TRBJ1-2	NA	TGTGCCAGCAGCTCCGGGACAGCCTATGGCTACACCTTC	CASSSGTAYGYTF
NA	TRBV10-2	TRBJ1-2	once	TGCGCCAGCAGTGAGATAGGGGATCACTATGGCTACACCTTC	CASSEIGDHYGYTF
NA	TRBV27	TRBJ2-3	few	TGTGCCAGCAAGGATACAGGGAGGGGTAACACAGATACGCAGTATTTT	CASKDTGRGNTDTQYF
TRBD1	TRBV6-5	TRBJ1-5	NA	TGTGCCAGCAGGAAGGACAGGACTAATCAGCCCCAGCATTTT	CASRKDRTNQPQHF
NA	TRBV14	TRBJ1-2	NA	TGTGCCAGCAGCAGCCCGGCAGCCCGGGATCTTTATGGCTACACCTTC	CASSSPAARDLYGYTF